One and the same sample provided the 4 T cell receptor beta chains below, sequenced in a study of spatial heterogeneity in lung cancer. Study-level points and caveats: One measure, the expanded intratumoral alpha and beta TCR count, tracked tumor mutation counts.

The antigens of these receptors remain unknown. TCRdb independently ran MiXCR on the 5' RACE reads; one entry per CDR3 protein. Here the sample spans around 4,800 distinct CDR3 sequences, approximately 12% being singletons. Indicated time point: sample taken at primary tumor resection. The sample was lung tumor tissue, taken at surgery. These receptors came from a male donor with early-stage non-small cell lung cancer.

This clonotype is medium-sized (0.01 to 0.1%) in the sample. The genes are TRBV12-3 or TRBV12-4 and TRBJ1-1; a weak D match, TRBD1 (6 bases). The length of the CDR3 is 15 residues. The V gene lost 2 bases and the J gene lost 1 base, with 11 bases spanning the gap. In nucleotides, the CDR3 is TGTGCCAGCAGTTTATATCGGGGGGCGAACACTGAAGCTTTCTTT. Amino acids: CASSLYRGANTEAFF.

This clonotype was counted only a few times. This chain joins TRBV28 and TRBJ1-1; no reliable D call. Germline-derived CDR1 and CDR2 are MDHEN and SYDVKM. The CDR3 consists of 14 residues. Trimming stripped 5 bases from V and 5 bases from J, with 15 bases between. This CDR3 is CASSPPRVETEAFF. The CDR3 bases are TGTGCCAGCAGTCCACCTCGTGTGGAAACTGAAGCTTTCTTT.

The J gene is TRBJ2-5, the V gene TRBV6-5, with D perhaps TRBD2 (6 bases). V lost 5 bases and J 0 bases, leaving 10 bases between the germline ends. Germline lookup yields CDR1 MNHEY and CDR2 SVGAGI. CDR3 length: 14 residues. The CDR3 DNA follows: TGTGCCAGCAGTGTAGGCGGGAACCAAGAGACCCAGTACTTC. Protein product: CASSVGGNQETQYF.

Ten or more counts support this clonotype. This chain connects TRBV28 to TRBJ1-3; 8 bases are a match to TRBD1. Trimming took 6 bases from V and 3 from J; bases not matched to a gene: 10. Germline V gene sequence: CDR1 MDHEN, CDR2 SYDVKM. This CDR3 spans 16 amino acids. In DNA form, the CDR3 reads TGTGCCAGCAGCACCGGCGGGACAGGACATGGAAACACCATATATTTT. Translated, it gives CASSTGGTGHGNTIYF.